The 10 T cell receptor beta chains reported below all come from one sample, sequenced in a study of technical replicates of blood from a handful of donors. Libraries were prepared by immunoSEQ multiplex PCR; TCRdb keeps only in-frame clonotypes and omits some of them. Among 100,000 or so clones listed, about 96% were seen once. The specimen sequenced was T cells isolated from PBMCs. These receptors were collected from a human donor in good health.

As regards this clone: In the same sample, other DNA sequences code for this CDR3. The genes are TRBV10-2 and TRBJ2-7, with 10 nucleotides matching TRBD2. Germline CDR1 reads WSHSY; CDR2 reads SAAADI. There are 15 residues in the CDR3. The V gene end was trimmed by 3 bases and the J gene end by 2 bases; junction bases not matched to a gene: 4. CDR3 loop: CASSEGLAATYEQYF. CDR3 in DNA: TGCGCCAGCAGTGAAGGACTAGCGGCCACCTACGAGCAGTACTTC.

The chain combines TRBV19 with TRBJ1-4; TRBD1 matches at 8 bases. The V gene end was trimmed by 8 bases and the J gene end by 6 bases; junction bases not matched to a gene: 8. Germline V gene data show CDR1 as LNHDA and CDR2 as SQIVND (reference sequence). The CDR3 has 14 amino acids. The CDR3 protein is CASAGVDRDEKLFF. In DNA form, the CDR3 reads TGTGCCAGTGCTGGAGTGGACAGGGATGAAAAACTGTTTTTT.

The chain recombines TRBV19 with TRBJ1-5; D gene unclear. Trimming shortened V by 1 base and J by 0 bases, and 13 bases separated the two germline ends. Germline V gene data show CDR1 as LNHDA and CDR2 as SQIVND (reference sequence). This CDR3 is built from 17 residues. The CDR3 protein is CASSIGQHLYSNQPQHF. CDR3 nucleotides: TGTGCCAGTAGTATAGGACAACACCTTTATAGCAATCAGCCCCAGCATTTT.

The rearrangement joins TRBV23-1 to TRBJ1-4; D remains ambiguous. TRBV23-1 is filed as an ORF, its function uncertain. This CDR3 region has 12 residues. Trimming shortened V by 2 bases and J by 10 bases, and 8 bases separated the two germline ends. The CDR3 nucleotides read TGCGCCAGCAGTCAACCACAGCCAAAACTGTTTTTT. It translates to CASSQPQPKLFF.

The chain has TRBV2 and TRBJ2-7; D possibly corresponds to TRBD2 (5 bases). CDR1 is SNHLY and CDR2 is FYNNEI in the germline V gene. This CDR3 comprises 11 residues. The CDR3 DNA follows: TGTGTCGCGGGCCCCTCCTACGAGCAGTACTTC. As protein: CVAGPSYEQYF. The full variable domain, in which reference TRBV2 and TRBJ2-7 provide the parts outside the CDR3, is EPEVTQTPSHQVTQMGQEVILRCVPISNHLYFYWYRQILGQKVEFLVSFYNNEISEKSEIFDDQFSVERPDGSNFTLKIRSTKLEDSAMYFCVAGPSYEQYFGPGTRLTVT.

The J gene is TRBJ2-7, the V gene TRBV7-8; D uncertain. CDR3 length: 12 amino acids. Deletions cut 4 bases from V and 7 bases from J, with 11 bases between. Germline V CDR1 and CDR2: SGHVS, FQNEAQ. The CDR3, as DNA: TGTGCCAGCAGCTCAAGCGCGAGGGAGCAGTACTTC. It yields the protein CASSSSAREQYF. The full variable domain, completed using reference TRBV7-8 and TRBJ2-7, is GAGVSQSPRYKVAKRGQDVALRCDPISGHVSLFWYQQALGQGPEFLTYFQNEAQLDKSGLPSDRFFAERPEGSVSTLKIQRTQQEDSAVYLCASSSSAREQYFGPGTRLTVT.

The rearrangement links TRBV11-2 to TRBJ1-2; possible D gene TRBD1, 5 bases. The CDR3 is made up of 12 amino acids. The germline gives CDR1 SGHAT, CDR2 FQNNGV. The V end lost 3 bases, the J end lost 8 bases, and 10 bases lay between the germline ends. CDR3 protein: CASSFSGLGYTF. CDR3 coding DNA: TGTGCCAGCAGCTTTTCAGGGTTGGGCTACACCTTC.

This clone was picked up a small number of times. CDR3 sequence (DNA): TGTGCCAGCAGCTTGGCAGGGAACACTGAAGCTTTCTTT. Residues: CASSLAGNTEAFF. The rearrangement joins TRBV5-5 to TRBJ1-1, with D unresolved. CDR1 is SGHKS and CDR2 is YYEKEE in the germline V gene (reference sequence). V was clipped by 0 bases and J by 1 base, with 4 bases between them. The CDR3 is 13 amino acids.

The CDR3: CASSGPGGGTGANVLTF. The CDR3 DNA sequence: TGTGCCAGCAGCGGCCCAGGAGGGGGCACAGGGGCCAACGTCCTGACTTTC. This chain links TRBV9 with TRBJ2-6, with D possibly matching TRBD1 (7 bases). The CDR3 runs to 17 residues. Trimming pared 3 bases from V and 4 bases from J, leaving 17 bases between. Germline CDR1 SGDLS, CDR2 YYNGEE.

The chain links TRBV10-2 to TRBJ2-7, with D possibly TRBD1 on 6 matching bases. The CDR3 contains 14 residues. V was cut by 6 bases and J by 0 bases, with 12 bases left in between. Germline CDR1 WSHSY, CDR2 SAAADI. CDR3 nucleotides: TGCGCCAGCAGGGATATGGACAGCTCCTACGAGCAGTACTTC. It encodes CASRDMDSSYEQYF.